Shown below are 5 T cell receptor beta chains from a single sample sequenced in a study of graft-versus-host responses after intestinal transplantation. Libraries were prepared by immunoSEQ multiplex PCR; TCRdb keeps only in-frame clonotypes and omits some of them. The data hold tens of thousands of clones, with 92% observed a single time. The starting material was PBMCs, obtained 98 days after intestinal transplantation. The receptors here all came from a human patient who received an intestinal transplant, so some T cells may come from the graft donor.

The chain couples TRBV6-1 to TRBJ2-3; D remains ambiguous. Germline V gives CDR1 MNHNS, CDR2 SASEGT. Deletions cut 8 bases from V and 3 bases from J, with 9 bases between. This CDR3 has 12 residues. CDR3 loop: CASEKGTDTQYF. CDR3 sequence (DNA): TGTGCCAGCGAGAAGGGTACAGATACGCAGTATTTT.

The chain is built from TRBV7-9 and TRBJ2-1; tentatively, D is TRBD1 or TRBD2 (5 bases each). Per the germline V gene, CDR1 is SEHNR and CDR2 is FQNEAQ (reference sequence). The germline V and J ends were trimmed by 0 bases and 8 bases, with 11 bases remaining between them. This CDR3 has 14 amino acids. Written as DNA, the CDR3 is TGTGCCAGCAGCTTAGCGCTGTTGGGGGATGAGCAGTTCTTC. Protein sequence: CASSLALLGDEQFF.

This chain connects TRBV4-1 to TRBJ2-2; TRBD2 agrees at 7 bases. CDR1 and CDR2 (germline): MGHRA, YSYEKL. With 1 base clipped from V and 2 bases from J, the junction kept 4 bases outside the gene matches. The CDR3 has 16 residues. The CDR3 region is CASSQGPGGNTGELFF. DNA for the CDR3: TGCGCCAGCAGCCAAGGTCCGGGAGGTAACACCGGGGAGCTGTTTTTT.

V gene TRBV27 combines with J gene TRBJ2-1; no firm D call. The V end lost 6 bases, the J end lost 8 bases, and 14 bases lay between the germline ends. Germline V CDR1 and CDR2: MNHEY, SMNVEV (reference sequence). This CDR3 has 13 amino acids. This chain's CDR3 is CASSPLRNDEQFF. The CDR3 coding sequence is TGTGCCAGCAGCCCCCTAAGGAACGATGAGCAGTTCTTC.

The chain couples TRBV11-2 to TRBJ2-5; D gene unclear. This CDR3 contains 11 residues. Germline CDR1 reads SGHAT; CDR2 reads FQNNGV. V was clipped by 3 bases and J by 1 base, with 0 bases between them. The CDR3: CASSFQETQYF. Written as DNA, the CDR3 is TGTGCCAGCAGCTTCCAAGAGACCCAGTACTTC.